This TCR beta chain was identified in a study of blood T cell repertoires in COVID-19. Overall study context: Sites across the United States, Italy and Spain contributed samples from acute and convalescent COVID-19. The analysed material was cDNA or gDNA that came from T cells, B-cell-depleted T cells, or PBMCs.

In the original workflow: By means of reference gene primer amplification, nucleated cell counts were estimated. The data were produced by immunoSEQ multiplex PCR, yet TCRdb's version contains in-frame clones alone and is incomplete. The D gene and trimming were derived from the DNA, and the V and J assignments and clone size from that table. Of around 100,000 clones listed, approximately 88% are singletons. Material: peripheral blood. This clonotype was obtained from a woman in her seventies with acute or convalescent COVID-19.

In nucleotides, the CDR3 is TGTGCCAGTAGAACAGGGGGTTACTCTGGAAACACCATATATTTT. Protein: CASRTGGYSGNTIYF. This sequence joins TRBV19 and TRBJ1-3; 8 bases are shared with TRBD1. V lost 6 bases, J lost 0 bases, and 4 bases stayed unmatched. The CDR3 totals 15 residues. CDR1 is LNHDA, CDR2 SQIVND, per germline (reference sequence).